This T cell receptor beta chain was sequenced during a study of T cell repertoires and HLA-DP antigens. Notes on this clone: Its antigen is as yet unknown.

J was trimmed by 2 bases and V by 3 bases; bases with no gene match: 8. The CDR3 extends over 15 amino acids. CDR1 and CDR2 (germline): GTSNPN, SVGIG (reference sequence). Sequencing used immunoSEQ multiplex PCR; TCRdb keeps in-frame clones, though not all of them. The sample lists about 89,000 clones; 86% were seen once. The V call is TRBV30, the J call TRBJ2-3; TRBD1 agrees at 7 bases. The sequence was obtained from a man in his fifties or sixties in good health and CMV-seronegative. What was sequenced was CD4+ T cells from PBMCs. CDR3: CAWRKGAGVTDTQYF. CDR3 nucleotide sequence: TGTGCCTGGAGGAAGGGGGCAGGGGTCACAGATACGCAGTATTTT.